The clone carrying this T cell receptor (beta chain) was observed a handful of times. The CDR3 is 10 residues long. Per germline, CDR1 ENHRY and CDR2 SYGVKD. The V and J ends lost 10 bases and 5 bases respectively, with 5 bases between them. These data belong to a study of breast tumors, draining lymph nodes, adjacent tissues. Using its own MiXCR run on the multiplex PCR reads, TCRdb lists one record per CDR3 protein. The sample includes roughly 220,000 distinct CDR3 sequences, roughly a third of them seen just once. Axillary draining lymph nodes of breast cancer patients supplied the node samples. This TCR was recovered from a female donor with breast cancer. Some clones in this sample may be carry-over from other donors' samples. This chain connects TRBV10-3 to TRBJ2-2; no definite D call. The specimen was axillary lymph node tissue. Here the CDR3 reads CASRTGELFF. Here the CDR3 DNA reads TGTGCCAGCCGGACCGGGGAGCTGTTTTTT.